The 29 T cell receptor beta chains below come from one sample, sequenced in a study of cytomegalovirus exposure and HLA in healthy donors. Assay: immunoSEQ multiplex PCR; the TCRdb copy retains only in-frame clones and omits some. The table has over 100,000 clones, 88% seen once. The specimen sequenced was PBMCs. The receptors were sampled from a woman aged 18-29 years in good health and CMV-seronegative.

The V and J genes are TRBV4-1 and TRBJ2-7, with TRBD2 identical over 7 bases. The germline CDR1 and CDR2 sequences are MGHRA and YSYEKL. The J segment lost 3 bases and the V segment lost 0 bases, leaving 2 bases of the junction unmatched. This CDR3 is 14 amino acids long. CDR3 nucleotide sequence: TGCGCCAGCAGCCAAGATCGGGGGGACTACGAGCAGTACTTC. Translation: CASSQDRGDYEQYF.

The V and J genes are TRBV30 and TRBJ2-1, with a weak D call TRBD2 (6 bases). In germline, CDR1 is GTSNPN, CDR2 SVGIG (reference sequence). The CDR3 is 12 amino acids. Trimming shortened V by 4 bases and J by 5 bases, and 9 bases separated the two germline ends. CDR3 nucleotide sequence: TGTGCCTGGACGGGGGTTGACAATGAGCAGTTCTTC. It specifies CAWTGVDNEQFF.

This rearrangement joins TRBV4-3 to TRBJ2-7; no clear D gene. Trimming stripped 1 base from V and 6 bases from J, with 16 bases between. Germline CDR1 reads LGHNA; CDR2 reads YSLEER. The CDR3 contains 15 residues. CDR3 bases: TGCGCCAGCAGCCAAGTTCGGTCCGAGCGCGGCGAGCAGTACTTC. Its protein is CASSQVRSERGEQYF.

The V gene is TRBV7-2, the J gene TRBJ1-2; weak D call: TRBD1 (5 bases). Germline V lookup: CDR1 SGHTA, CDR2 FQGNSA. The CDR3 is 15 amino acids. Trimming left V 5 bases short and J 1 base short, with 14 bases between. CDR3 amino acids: CASSPTGVDNYGYTF. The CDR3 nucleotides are TGTGCCAGCAGCCCCACAGGTGTGGATAACTATGGCTACACCTTC.

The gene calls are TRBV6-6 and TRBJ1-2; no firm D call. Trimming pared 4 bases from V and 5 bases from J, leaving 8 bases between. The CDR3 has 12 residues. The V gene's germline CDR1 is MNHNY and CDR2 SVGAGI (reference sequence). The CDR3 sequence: CASSLRLYGYTF. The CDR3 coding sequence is TGTGCCAGCAGTTTGCGGTTATATGGCTACACCTTC.

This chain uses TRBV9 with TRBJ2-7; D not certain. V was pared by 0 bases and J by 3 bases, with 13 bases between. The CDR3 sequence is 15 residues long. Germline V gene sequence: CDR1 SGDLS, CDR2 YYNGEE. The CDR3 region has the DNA TGTGCCAGCAGCGTAGGGTCCAGCGCCAGCTACGAGCAGTACTTC. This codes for CASSVGSSASYEQYF.

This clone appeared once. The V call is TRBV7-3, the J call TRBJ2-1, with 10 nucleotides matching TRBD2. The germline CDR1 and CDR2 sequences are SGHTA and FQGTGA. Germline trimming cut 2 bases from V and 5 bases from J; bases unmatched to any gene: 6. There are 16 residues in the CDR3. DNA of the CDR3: TGTGCCAGCAGCTTATTCGGAGCGGGAGGGGACAATGAGCAGTTCTTC. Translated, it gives CASSLFGAGGDNEQFF.

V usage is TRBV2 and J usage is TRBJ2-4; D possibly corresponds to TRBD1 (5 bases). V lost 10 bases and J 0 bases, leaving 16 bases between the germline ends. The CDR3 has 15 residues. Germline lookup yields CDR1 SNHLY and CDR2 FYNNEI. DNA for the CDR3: TGTGCCATCAGGGTGGAGATACTAGCCAAAAACATTCAGTACTTC. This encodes CAIRVEILAKNIQYF.

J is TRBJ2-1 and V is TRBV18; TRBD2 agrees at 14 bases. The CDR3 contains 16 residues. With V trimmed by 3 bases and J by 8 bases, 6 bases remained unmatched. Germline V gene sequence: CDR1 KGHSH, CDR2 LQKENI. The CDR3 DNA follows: TGTGCCAGCTCACCCCTGGGACTAGCGGGAGCCCATGAGCAGTTCTTC. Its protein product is CASSPLGLAGAHEQFF. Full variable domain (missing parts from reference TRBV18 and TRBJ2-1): NAGVMQNPRHLVRRRGQEARLRCSPMKGHSHVYWYRQLPEEGLKFMVYLQKENIIDESGMPKERFSAEFPKEGPSILRIQQVVRGDSAAYFCASSPLGLAGAHEQFFGPGTRLTVL.

The CDR3: CASFGQVNTGELFF. The CDR3 DNA reads as TGTGCCAGCTTTGGACAGGTTAACACCGGGGAGCTGTTTTTT. The chain carries TRBV5-4 and TRBJ2-2; 7 bases fit TRBD1. With 7 bases clipped from V and 2 bases from J, the junction kept 5 bases outside the gene matches. The CDR3 runs 14 residues. CDR1 SGHNT and CDR2 YYREEE come from the germline V gene (reference sequence).

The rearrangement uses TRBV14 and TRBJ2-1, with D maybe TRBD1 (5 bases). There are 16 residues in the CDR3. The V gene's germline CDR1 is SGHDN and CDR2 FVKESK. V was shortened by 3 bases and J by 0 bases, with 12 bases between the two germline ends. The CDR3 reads CASSHRQRSSYNEQFF. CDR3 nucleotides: TGTGCCAGCAGCCACCGACAGAGGAGCTCCTACAATGAGCAGTTCTTC.

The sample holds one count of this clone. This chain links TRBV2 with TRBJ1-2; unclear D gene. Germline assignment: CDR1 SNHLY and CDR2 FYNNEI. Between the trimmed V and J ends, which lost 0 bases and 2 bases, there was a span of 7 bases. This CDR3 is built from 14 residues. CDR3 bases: TGTGCCAGCAGTGAAGCCGGAGTAAACTATGGCTACACCTTC. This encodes CASSEAGVNYGYTF.

The CDR3, as DNA: TGTGCCTGGAGTGTGAACCGAGGCGAAAAACTGTTTTTT. Translation: CAWSVNRGEKLFF. This sequence joins TRBV30 and TRBJ1-4; D is unclear. V lost 0 bases and J lost 8, with 10 bases in between. Germline CDR1 and CDR2: GTSNPN and SVGIG (reference sequence). The CDR3 runs 13 residues. The whole variable domain, remainder taken from reference TRBV30 and TRBJ1-4, is SQTIHQWPATLVQPVGSPLSLECTVEGTSNPNLYWYRQAAGRGLQLLFYSVGIGQISSEVPQNLSASRPQDRQFILSSKKLLLSDSGFYLCAWSVNRGEKLFFGSGTQLSVL.

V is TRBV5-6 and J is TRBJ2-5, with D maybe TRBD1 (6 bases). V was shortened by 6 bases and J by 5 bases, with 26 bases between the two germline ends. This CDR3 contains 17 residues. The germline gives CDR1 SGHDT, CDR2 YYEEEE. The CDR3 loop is CASTTDLRQAWGETQYF. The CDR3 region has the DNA TGTGCCAGCACCACGGACCTTCGACAGGCGTGGGGGGAGACCCAGTACTTC.

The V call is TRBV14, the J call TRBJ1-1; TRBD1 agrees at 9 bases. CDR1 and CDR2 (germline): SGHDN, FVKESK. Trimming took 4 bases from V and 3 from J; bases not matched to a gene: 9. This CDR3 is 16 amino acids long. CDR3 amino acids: CASSLKTGGADTEAFF. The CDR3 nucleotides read TGTGCCAGCAGCCTGAAAACAGGGGGCGCTGACACTGAAGCTTTCTTT.

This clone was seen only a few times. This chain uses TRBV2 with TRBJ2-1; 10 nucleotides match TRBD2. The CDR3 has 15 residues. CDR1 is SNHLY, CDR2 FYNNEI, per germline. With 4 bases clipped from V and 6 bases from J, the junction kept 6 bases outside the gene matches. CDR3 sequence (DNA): TGTGCCAGCAGTGCAGAGCGGGGGGGCGGCAATGAGCAGTTCTTC. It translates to CASSAERGGGNEQFF. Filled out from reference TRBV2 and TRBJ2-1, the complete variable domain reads EPEVTQTPSHQVTQMGQEVILRCVPISNHLYFYWYRQILGQKVEFLVSFYNNEISEKSEIFDDQFSVERPDGSNFTLKIRSTKLEDSAMYFCASSAERGGGNEQFFGPGTRLTVL.

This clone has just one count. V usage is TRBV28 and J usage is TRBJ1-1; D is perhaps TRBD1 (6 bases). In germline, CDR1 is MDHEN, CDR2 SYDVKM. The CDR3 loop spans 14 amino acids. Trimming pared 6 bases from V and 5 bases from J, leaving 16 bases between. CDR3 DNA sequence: TGTGCCAGCAGCCATGGGGGCCTGGGGACTGAAGCTTTCTTT. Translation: CASSHGGLGTEAFF.

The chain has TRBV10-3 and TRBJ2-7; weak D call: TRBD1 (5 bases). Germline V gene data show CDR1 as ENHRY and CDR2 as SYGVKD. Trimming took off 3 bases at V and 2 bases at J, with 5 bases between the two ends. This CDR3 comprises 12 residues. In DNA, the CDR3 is TGTGCCATCAGTGACAGGGCCTACGAGCAGTACTTC. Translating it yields CAISDRAYEQYF.

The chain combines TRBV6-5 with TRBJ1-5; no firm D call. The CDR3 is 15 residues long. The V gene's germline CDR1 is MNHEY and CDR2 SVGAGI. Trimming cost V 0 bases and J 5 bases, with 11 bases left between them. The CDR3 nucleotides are TGTGCCAGCAGTTACTCGAACAGTCGCTATCAGCCCCAGCATTTT. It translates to CASSYSNSRYQPQHF.

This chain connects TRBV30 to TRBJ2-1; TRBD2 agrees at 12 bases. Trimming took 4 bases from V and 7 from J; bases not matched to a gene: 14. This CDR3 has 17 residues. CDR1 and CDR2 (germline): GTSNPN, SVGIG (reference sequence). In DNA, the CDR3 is TGTGCCTGGACACCCCCAGGACTAGCGGGAAATACGAATGAGCAGTTCTTC. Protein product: CAWTPPGLAGNTNEQFF. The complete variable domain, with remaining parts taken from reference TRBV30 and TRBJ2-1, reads SQTIHQWPATLVQPVGSPLSLECTVEGTSNPNLYWYRQAAGRGLQLLFYSVGIGQISSEVPQNLSASRPQDRQFILSSKKLLLSDSGFYLCAWTPPGLAGNTNEQFFGPGTRLTVL.

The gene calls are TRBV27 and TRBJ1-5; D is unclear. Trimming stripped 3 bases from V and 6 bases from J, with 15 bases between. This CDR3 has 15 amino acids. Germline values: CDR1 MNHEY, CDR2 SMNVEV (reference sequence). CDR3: CASSLFSASGQPQHF. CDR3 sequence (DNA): TGTGCCAGCAGTTTGTTTTCAGCTAGTGGTCAGCCCCAGCATTTT.

CDR3 region: CAWSLGDNEQFF. The CDR3 bases are TGTGCCTGGAGCCTGGGCGACAATGAGCAGTTCTTC. The chain has TRBV30 and TRBJ2-1; no clear D. V was shortened by 3 bases and J by 5 bases, with 8 bases between the two germline ends. Germline assignment: CDR1 GTSNPN and CDR2 SVGIG (reference sequence). The CDR3 covers 12 residues.

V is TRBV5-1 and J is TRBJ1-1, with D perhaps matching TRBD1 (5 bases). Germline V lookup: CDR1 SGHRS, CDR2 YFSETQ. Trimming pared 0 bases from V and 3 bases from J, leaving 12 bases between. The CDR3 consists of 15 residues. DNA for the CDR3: TGCGCCAGCAGCTTGGGTAGGGGTCTGTACACTGAAGCTTTCTTT. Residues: CASSLGRGLYTEAFF. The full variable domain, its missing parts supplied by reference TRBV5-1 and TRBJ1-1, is KAGVTQTPRYLIKTRGQQVTLSCSPISGHRSVSWYQQTPGQGLQFLFEYFSETQRNKGNFPGRFSGRQFSNSRSEMNVSTLELGDSALYLCASSLGRGLYTEAFFGQGTRLTVV.

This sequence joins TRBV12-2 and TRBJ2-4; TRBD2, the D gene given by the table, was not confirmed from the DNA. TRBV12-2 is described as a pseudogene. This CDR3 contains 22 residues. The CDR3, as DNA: TGTGCAAGTCGCTTAGCTAGGCCTTGTAGGGCTAGCGGGAGTCTGGCCAAAAACATTCAGTACTTC. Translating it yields CASRLARPCRASGSLAKNIQYF.

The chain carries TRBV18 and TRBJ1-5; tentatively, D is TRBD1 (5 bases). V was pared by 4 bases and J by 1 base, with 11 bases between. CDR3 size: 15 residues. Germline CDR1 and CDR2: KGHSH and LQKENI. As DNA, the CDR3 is TGTGCCAGCTCACGGGGCGCCCGGAGCAATCAGCCCCAGCATTTT. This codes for CASSRGARSNQPQHF.

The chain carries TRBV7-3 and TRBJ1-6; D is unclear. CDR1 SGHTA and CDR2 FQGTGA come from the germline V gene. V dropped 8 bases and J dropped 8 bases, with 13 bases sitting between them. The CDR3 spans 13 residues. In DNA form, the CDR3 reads TGTGCCAGCGGCCTGGAGGGCTATTCACCCCTCCACTTT. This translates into CASGLEGYSPLHF.

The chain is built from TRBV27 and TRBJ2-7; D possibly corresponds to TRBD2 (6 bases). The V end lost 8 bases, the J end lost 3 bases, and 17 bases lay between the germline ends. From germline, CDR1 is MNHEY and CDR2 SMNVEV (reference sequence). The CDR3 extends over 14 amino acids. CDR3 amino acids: CASGPGRTNYEQYF. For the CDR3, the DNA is TGTGCCAGCGGCCCCGGCAGGACTAACTACGAGCAGTACTTC.

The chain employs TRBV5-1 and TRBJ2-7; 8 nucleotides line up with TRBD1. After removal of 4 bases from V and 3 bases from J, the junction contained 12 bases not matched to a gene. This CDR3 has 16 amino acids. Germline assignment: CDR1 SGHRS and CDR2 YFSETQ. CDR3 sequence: CASSPDGRGPLYEQYF. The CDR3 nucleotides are TGCGCCAGCAGCCCGGATGGCAGGGGGCCACTCTACGAGCAGTACTTC.

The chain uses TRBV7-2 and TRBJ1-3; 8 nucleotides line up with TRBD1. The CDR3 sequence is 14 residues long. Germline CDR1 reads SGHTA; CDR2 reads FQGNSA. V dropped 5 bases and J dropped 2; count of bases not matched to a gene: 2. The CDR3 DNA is TGTGCCAGCAGCAGACAGGGGACTGGAAACACCATATATTTT. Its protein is CASSRQGTGNTIYF.